This T cell receptor beta chain was captured in a study of beta chain features in type 1 diabetes. Heparinised blood was drawn once per donor, averaging approximately 0.12 L. The entirety of the isolated RNA underwent reverse transcription, so expressed TCRB transcripts were sequenced. Repertoires were generated with immunoSEQ multiplex PCR, while TCRdb's copy carries only in-frame clones and drops some. The sample yields hundreds of thousands of clones, over 10% seen once. This clone showed up just a few times. The antigen is undetermined. Study results and caveats: PCR might show a preference for shorter templates, equally across patients and controls.

This TCR derives from a young man in good health. Input material: naive CD4+ T cells from blood.

CDR3 sequence: CASSLQGHPNEKLFF. The CDR3 bases are TGTGCCAGCAGCCTCCAGGGACACCCTAATGAAAAACTGTTTTTT. The rearrangement links TRBV7-2 to TRBJ1-4, with a weak D call TRBD1 (6 bases). The V gene lost 5 bases and the J gene lost 3 bases, with 13 bases spanning the gap. This CDR3 is 15 amino acids long. Germline values: CDR1 SGHTA, CDR2 FQGNSA.